The TCR beta chain under discussion was sequenced for a study of lymphopenia after photon versus proton radiotherapy. CDR3 length: 15 amino acids. CDR1 LNHNV and CDR2 YYDKDF come from the germline V gene (reference sequence). With V trimmed by 0 bases and J by 4 bases, 5 bases remained unmatched. The data were produced by immunoSEQ multiplex PCR, yet TCRdb's version contains in-frame clones alone and is incomplete. The repertoire holds about 70,000 clones, with 92% as singletons. The receptor was isolated from a woman between 35 and 50 years old with cholangiocarcinoma. The sample was peripheral blood, taken from a patient treated with photon-based radiotherapy. The chain combines TRBV15 with TRBJ1-1; TRBD1 matches 7 bases. The CDR3 protein is CATSRDRTGGTEAFF. CDR3 bases: TGTGCCACCAGCAGAGATAGGACAGGCGGCACTGAAGCTTTCTTT.